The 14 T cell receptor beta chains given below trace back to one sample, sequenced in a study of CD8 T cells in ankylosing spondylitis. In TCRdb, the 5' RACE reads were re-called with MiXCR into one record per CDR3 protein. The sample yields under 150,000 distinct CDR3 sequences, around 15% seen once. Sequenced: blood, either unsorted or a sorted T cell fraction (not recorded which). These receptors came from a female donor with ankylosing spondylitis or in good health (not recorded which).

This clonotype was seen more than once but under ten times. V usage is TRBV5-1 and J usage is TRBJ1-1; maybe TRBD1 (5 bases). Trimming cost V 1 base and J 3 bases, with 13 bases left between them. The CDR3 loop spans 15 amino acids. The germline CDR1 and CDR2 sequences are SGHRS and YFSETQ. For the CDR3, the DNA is TGCGCCAGCAGCTTGTGGGGTGGGGACTACACTGAAGCTTTCTTT. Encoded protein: CASSLWGGDYTEAFF.

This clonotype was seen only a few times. CDR3 residues: CASSAEYSNQPQHF. CDR3 nucleotides: TGTGCCAGCAGTGCCGAATATAGCAATCAGCCCCAGCATTTT. The J gene is TRBJ1-5, the V gene TRBV2; no firm D call. Trimming left V 4 bases short and J 0 bases short, with 7 bases between. CDR3 length: 14 residues. From germline, CDR1 is SNHLY and CDR2 FYNNEI. Full variable domain (outside the CDR3, taken from reference TRBV2 and TRBJ1-5): EPEVTQTPSHQVTQMGQEVILRCVPISNHLYFYWYRQILGQKVEFLVSFYNNEISEKSEIFDDQFSVERPDGSNFTLKIRSTKLEDSAMYFCASSAEYSNQPQHFGDGTRLSIL.

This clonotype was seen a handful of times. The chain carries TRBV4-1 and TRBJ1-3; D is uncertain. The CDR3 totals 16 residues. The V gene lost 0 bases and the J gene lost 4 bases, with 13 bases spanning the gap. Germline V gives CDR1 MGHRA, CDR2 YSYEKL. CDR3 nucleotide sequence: TGCGCCAGCAGCCAAGATACGAGGGCTACAGGAAACACCATATATTTT. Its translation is CASSQDTRATGNTIYF.

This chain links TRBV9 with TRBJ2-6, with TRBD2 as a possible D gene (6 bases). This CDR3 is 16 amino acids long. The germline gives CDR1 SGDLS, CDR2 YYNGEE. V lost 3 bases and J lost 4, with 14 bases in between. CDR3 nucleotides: TGTGCCAGCAGCGCCGGTGGAGGGACCGGGGCCAACGTCCTGACTTTC. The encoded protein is CASSAGGGTGANVLTF.

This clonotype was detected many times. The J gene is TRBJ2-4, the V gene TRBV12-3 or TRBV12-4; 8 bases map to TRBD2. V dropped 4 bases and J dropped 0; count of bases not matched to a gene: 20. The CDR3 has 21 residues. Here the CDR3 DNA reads TGTGCCAGCAGTTGGGATAGCAGGGCGGGAGGCTTCGGAGTAGCCAAAAACATTCAGTACTTC. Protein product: CASSWDSRAGGFGVAKNIQYF.

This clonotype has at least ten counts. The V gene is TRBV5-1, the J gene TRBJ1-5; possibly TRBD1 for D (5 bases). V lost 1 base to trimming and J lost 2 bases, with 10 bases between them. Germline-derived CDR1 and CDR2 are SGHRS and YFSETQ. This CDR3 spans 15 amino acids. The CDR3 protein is CASSLTGQRNQPQHF. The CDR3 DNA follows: TGCGCCAGCAGCTTGACGGGGCAACGCAATCAGCCCCAGCATTTT.

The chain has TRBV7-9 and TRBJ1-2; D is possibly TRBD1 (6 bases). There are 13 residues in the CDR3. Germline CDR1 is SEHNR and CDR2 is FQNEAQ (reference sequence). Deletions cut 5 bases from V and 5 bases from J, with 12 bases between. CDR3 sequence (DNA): TGTGCCAGCAGCCCAACAGGGCAGTATGGCTACACCTTC. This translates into CASSPTGQYGYTF.

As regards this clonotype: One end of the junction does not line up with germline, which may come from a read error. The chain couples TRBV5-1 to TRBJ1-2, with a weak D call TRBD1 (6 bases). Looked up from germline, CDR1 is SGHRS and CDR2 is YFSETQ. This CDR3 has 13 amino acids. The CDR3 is CASSWTVNYDYTF. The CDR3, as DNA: TGCGCCAGCAGCTGGACAGTTAACTATGACTACACCTTC.

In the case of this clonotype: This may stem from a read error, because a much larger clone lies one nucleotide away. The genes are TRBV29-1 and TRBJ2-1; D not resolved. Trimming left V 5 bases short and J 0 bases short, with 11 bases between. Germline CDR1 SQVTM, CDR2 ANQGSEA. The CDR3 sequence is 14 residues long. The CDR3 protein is CSVQSEGSYNEQFF. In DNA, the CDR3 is TGCAGCGTTCAGAGTGAAGGCTCCTACAATGAGCAGTTCTTC.

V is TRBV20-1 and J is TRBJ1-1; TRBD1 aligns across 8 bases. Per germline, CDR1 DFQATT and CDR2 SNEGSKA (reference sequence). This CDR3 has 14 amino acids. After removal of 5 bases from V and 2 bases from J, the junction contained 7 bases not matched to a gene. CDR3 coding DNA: TGCAGTGCTCGGACAGGGCGGACTAACACTGAAGCTTTCTTT. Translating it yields CSARTGRTNTEAFF.

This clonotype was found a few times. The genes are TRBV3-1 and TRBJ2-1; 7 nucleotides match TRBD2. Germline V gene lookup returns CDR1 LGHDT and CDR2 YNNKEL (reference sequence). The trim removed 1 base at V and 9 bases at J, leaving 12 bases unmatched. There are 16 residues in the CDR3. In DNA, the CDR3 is TGTGCCAGCAGCCAAGGAGTGGGGACTAAGGGACTTGAGCAGTTCTTC. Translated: CASSQGVGTKGLEQFF.

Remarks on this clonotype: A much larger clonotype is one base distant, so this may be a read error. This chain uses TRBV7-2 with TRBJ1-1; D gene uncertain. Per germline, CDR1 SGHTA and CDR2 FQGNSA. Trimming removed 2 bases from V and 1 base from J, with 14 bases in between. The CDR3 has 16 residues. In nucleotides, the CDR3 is TGTGCCAGCAGCTTACCCGCTGGGAGAAAGAACACTGAAGCTTTCTTT. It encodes CASSLPAGRKNTEAFF.

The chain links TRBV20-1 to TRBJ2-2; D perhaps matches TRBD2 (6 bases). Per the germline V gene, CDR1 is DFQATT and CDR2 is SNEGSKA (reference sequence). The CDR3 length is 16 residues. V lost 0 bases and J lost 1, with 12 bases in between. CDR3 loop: CSARDSFGGNTGELFF. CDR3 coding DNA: TGCAGTGCTAGAGATTCGTTCGGGGGGAACACCGGGGAGCTGTTTTTT.

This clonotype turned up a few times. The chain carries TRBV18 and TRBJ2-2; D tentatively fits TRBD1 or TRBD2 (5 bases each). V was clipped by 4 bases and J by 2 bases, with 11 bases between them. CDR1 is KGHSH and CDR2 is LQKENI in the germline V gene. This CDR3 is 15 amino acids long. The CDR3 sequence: CASSRDGANTGELFF. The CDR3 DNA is TGTGCCAGCTCACGTGACGGGGCTAACACCGGGGAGCTGTTTTTT.